A selection of T cell receptor beta chains follows, all from one sample in a study of blood T cell repertoires in COVID-19. Assay used: immunoSEQ multiplex PCR; TCRdb lists only in-frame clones, some missing. The repertoire has over 120,000 clones, nearly 90% of them found once; the top ten carry 1.5% to 2%. Sequencing was done on a sample of peripheral blood. Receptor source: a man aged 70-80 years with acute or convalescent COVID-19. Both conserved end residues are part of each CDR3. The order of the fields is J gene, D gene, clone size, V gene, CDR3 protein, CDR3 DNA. D genes are given only for firm matches. The size field is filled for only some rows; it gives once, few, many or a size class.

>TRBJ1-5|NA|NA|TRBV2
CASSDERGGNQPQHF
TGTGCCAGCAGTGACGAAAGGGGCGGCAATCAGCCCCAGCATTTT
>TRBJ2-3|NA|NA|TRBV19
CATQATGTDTQYF
TGTGCCACTCAAGCCACTGGCACAGATACGCAGTATTTT
>TRBJ1-5|NA|NA|TRBV20-1
CSASQGTYSNQPQHF
TGCAGTGCTAGTCAGGGGACGTATAGCAATCAGCCCCAGCATTTT
>TRBJ1-4|TRBD1|NA|TRBV6-5
CASSYSDREKEKLFF
TGTGCCAGCAGTTACTCGGACAGGGAGAAGGAAAAACTGTTTTTT
>TRBJ1-1|TRBD1|NA|TRBV29-1
CSGRDSTEAFF
TGCAGCGGCCGGGACAGCACTGAAGCTTTCTTT
>TRBJ2-1|TRBD2|NA|TRBV5-1
CASSLAAGGPHEQFF
TGCGCCAGCAGCTTGGCGGCGGGGGGGCCCCATGAGCAGTTCTTC
>TRBJ1-5|TRBD1|NA|TRBV19
CASSIKGASGQPQHF
TGTGCCAGTAGTATAAAGGGGGCATCTGGGCAGCCCCAGCATTTT
>TRBJ1-2|TRBD1|NA|TRBV7-8
CASSSNPRGTGGYGYTF
TGTGCCAGCAGCTCGAACCCAAGAGGGACAGGGGGCTATGGCTACACCTTC
>TRBJ1-5|NA|few|TRBV2
CASSEARSGNQPQHF
TGTGCCAGCAGTGAAGCCAGGTCGGGCAATCAGCCCCAGCATTTT
>TRBJ2-3|NA|NA|TRBV7-2
CASSRREDTQYF
TGTGCCAGCAGCCGCCGGGAGGATACGCAGTATTTT
>TRBJ1-2|TRBD1|NA|TRBV2
CASNGQGTNYGYTF
TGTGCCAGCAACGGACAGGGGACTAACTATGGCTACACCTTC
>TRBJ1-1|TRBD1|once|TRBV6-5
CASSYSAQGPEAFF
TGTGCCAGCAGTTACTCGGCACAGGGGCCTGAAGCTTTCTTT
>TRBJ1-4|TRBD1|NA|TRBV4-2
CASSLDRDLEKLFF
TGTGCCAGCAGCTTGGACAGGGATTTGGAAAAACTGTTTTTT
>TRBJ1-5|NA|few|TRBV29-1
CSVGELGQPQHF
TGCAGCGTGGGCGAACTCGGTCAGCCCCAGCATTTT
>TRBJ2-3|TRBD2|NA|TRBV6-5
CASKMVSGGTDTQYF
TGTGCCAGCAAAATGGTGAGCGGGGGCACAGATACGCAGTATTTT
>TRBJ2-5|NA|NA|TRBV5-1
CASSLERGQETQYF
TGCGCCAGCAGCTTGGAACGCGGCCAAGAGACCCAGTACTTC
>TRBJ1-4|TRBD1|NA|TRBV5-1
CASSTGQGNEKLFF
TGCGCCAGCAGCACGGGACAGGGGAATGAAAAACTGTTTTTT
>TRBJ1-3|NA|NA|TRBV12-3/TRBV12-4
CANLEGTGNTIYF
TGTGCCAACCTGGAGGGGACTGGAAACACCATATATTTT
>TRBJ2-7|NA|NA|TRBV28
CASSETGRPYEQYF
TGTGCCAGCAGTGAGACAGGCCGCCCCTACGAGCAGTACTTC
>TRBJ2-1|TRBD2|NA|TRBV24-1
CAAGPSGRSSYNEQFF
TGTGCCGCGGGCCCTAGCGGGAGAAGCTCCTACAATGAGCAGTTCTTC
>TRBJ2-3|NA|NA|TRBV15
CASGPAPDTQYF
TGTGCCAGCGGGCCGGCCCCAGATACGCAGTATTTT
>TRBJ1-1|TRBD1|NA|TRBV5-1
CASSLDRGGTEAFF
TGCGCCAGCAGCTTAGACAGGGGGGGCACTGAAGCTTTCTTT
>TRBJ2-7|TRBD2|NA|TRBV28
CASPPGLAGSSYEQYF
TGTGCCAGTCCCCCGGGACTAGCGGGAAGCTCCTACGAGCAGTACTTC
>TRBJ2-1|TRBD2|NA|TRBV5-1
CASSFLDGGANNEQFF
TGCGCCAGCAGCTTTCTGGACGGGGGGGCGAACAATGAGCAGTTCTTC
>TRBJ2-3|NA|NA|TRBV9
CASSPSGGDTQYF
TGTGCCAGCTCCCCTAGTGGTGGAGATACGCAGTATTTT
>TRBJ1-2|TRBD1|NA|TRBV4-1
CASSQAQGAENYGYTF
TGCGCCAGCAGCCAAGCCCAGGGGGCAGAGAACTATGGCTACACCTTC
>TRBJ2-5|NA|NA|TRBV7-9
CASSLGRDTQETQYF
TGTGCCAGCAGCTTAGGCCGGGACACCCAAGAGACCCAGTACTTC
>TRBJ1-5|TRBD1|NA|TRBV5-8
CASSPGQGVEYRNQPQHF
TGTGCCAGCAGCCCAGGACAGGGCGTCGAATATCGCAATCAGCCCCAGCATTTT
>TRBJ1-5|NA|NA|TRBV5-5
CASSLGGGGDQPQHF
TGTGCCAGCAGCTTGGGTGGGGGGGGCGATCAGCCCCAGCATTTT
>TRBJ2-1|TRBD1|NA|TRBV5-1
CASSFRGQEQFF
TGCGCCAGCAGCTTCAGGGGGCAGGAGCAGTTCTTC
>TRBJ2-5|NA|NA|TRBV6-1
CASSEARRGSQETQYF
TGTGCCAGCAGTGAAGCGCGGCGCGGAAGCCAAGAGACCCAGTACTTC
>TRBJ2-2|TRBD1|once|TRBV6-1
CASSEQGAGTGELFF
TGTGCCAGCAGTGAACAGGGGGCAGGCACCGGGGAGCTGTTTTTT
>TRBJ1-2|TRBD1|once|TRBV4-1
CASSLTTGTGNGYTF
TGCGCCAGCAGCCTGACCACCGGGACAGGGAACGGCTACACCTTC
>TRBJ2-1|TRBD2|NA|TRBV6-5
CASSSLAGGDYNEQFF
TGTGCCAGCAGTTCCCTAGCGGGGGGGGACTACAATGAGCAGTTCTTC
>TRBJ1-1|TRBD1|NA|TRBV5-5
CASSYPDREVRTEAFF
TGTGCCAGCAGCTACCCAGACAGGGAAGTACGGACTGAAGCTTTCTTT
>TRBJ2-1|TRBD2|NA|TRBV4-1
CASSQATSGGALSYNEQFF
TGCGCCAGCAGCCAAGCGACTAGCGGGGGGGCCCTCTCCTACAATGAGCAGTTCTTC
>TRBJ1-4|TRBD1|few|TRBV29-1
CSALGQVGVNEKLFF
TGCAGCGCCCTGGGACAGGTTGGGGTTAATGAAAAACTGTTTTTT
>TRBJ2-3|TRBD2|NA|TRBV29-1
CSVAQGGGGTDTQYF
TGCAGCGTCGCCCAAGGTGGGGGGGGCACAGATACGCAGTATTTT
>TRBJ2-7|TRBD2|NA|TRBV27
CASRTGTSAYEQYF
TGTGCCAGCAGGACCGGGACTAGCGCTTACGAGCAGTACTTC
>TRBJ2-5|NA|NA|TRBV5-1
CASSLGQLYQETQYF
TGCGCCAGCAGCTTGGGTCAACTGTACCAAGAGACCCAGTACTTC
>TRBJ1-1|TRBD1|NA|TRBV18
CASSRSSGTDSTEAFF
TGTGCCAGCTCACGCAGTTCCGGGACAGACTCCACTGAAGCTTTCTTT
>TRBJ2-7|NA|NA|TRBV3-1/TRBV3-2
CASSQAANYEQYF
TGTGCCAGCAGCCAGGCGGCCAACTACGAGCAGTACTTC
>TRBJ2-6|NA|NA|TRBV10-1
CASSPDSSGANVLTF
TGCGCCAGCAGTCCTGACAGCTCTGGGGCCAACGTCCTGACTTTC
>TRBJ2-7|NA|NA|TRBV3-1/TRBV3-2
CASSQDNEQYF
TGTGCCAGCAGCCAAGATAACGAGCAGTACTTC
>TRBJ1-4|NA|NA|TRBV5-8
CASSLGRTNEKLFF
TGTGCCAGCAGCTTGGGCAGAACTAATGAAAAACTGTTTTTT
>TRBJ2-3|TRBD2|once|TRBV27
CASRRRLARSTDTQYF
TGTGCCAGCAGGCGTCGACTAGCGCGTAGCACAGATACGCAGTATTTT
>TRBJ1-4|NA|NA|TRBV6-5
CASSYSPTGSNEKLFF
TGTGCCAGCAGTTACTCCCCAACAGGGAGTAATGAAAAACTGTTTTTT
>TRBJ2-7|TRBD1|NA|TRBV19
CASSPGTGYEQYF
TGTGCCAGTAGTCCCGGGACAGGGTACGAGCAGTACTTC
>TRBJ1-2|NA|NA|TRBV30
CAWNRGGNYGYTF
TGTGCCTGGAATCGAGGCGGAAACTATGGCTACACCTTC